This TCR beta chain was sequenced during a study of blood T cell repertoires in COVID-19. The protocol was immunoSEQ multiplex PCR, while the TCRdb copy is restricted to in-frame clones and leaves out a portion. The data show some 410,000 clones, roughly 90% seen once. The V and J ends lost 2 bases and 0 bases respectively, with 11 bases between them. CDR3 length: 15 residues. The germline V gene has CDR1 SGHRS and CDR2 YFSETQ. This receptor was obtained from a woman aged 25-40 years with acute COVID-19. Source material: PBMCs or T cells enriched from blood (not recorded which). The gene calls are TRBV5-1 and TRBJ1-1; D remains unclear. Here the CDR3 reads CASSLSSQVNTEAFF. DNA of the CDR3: TGCGCCAGCAGCTTATCGTCCCAGGTGAACACTGAAGCTTTCTTT.